The source of this T cell receptor beta chain is a study of CD8 T cells in Susac syndrome. The V and J ends lost 2 bases and 4 bases respectively, with 8 bases between them. The CDR3 is 13 amino acids. Per germline, CDR1 LNHNV and CDR2 YYDKDF (reference sequence). This clonotype was seen only once. Reverse transcription of 0.5 to 1 ug RNA was performed with random hexamers. TCRdb reprocessed the immunoSEQ multiplex PCR reads via MiXCR and lists one record per CDR3 protein. The table shows roughly 88,000 distinct CDR3 sequences, with 95% to 97% occurring only once. The gene calls are TRBV15 and TRBJ1-1, with D unclear. The receptor was derived from a human donor with Susac syndrome. Sequencing input: CD8+ T cells from PBMCs. The CDR3 spells CATSRSPSTEAFF. CDR3 DNA sequence: TGTGCCACCAGCAGAAGCCCGAGCACTGAAGCTTTCTTT.